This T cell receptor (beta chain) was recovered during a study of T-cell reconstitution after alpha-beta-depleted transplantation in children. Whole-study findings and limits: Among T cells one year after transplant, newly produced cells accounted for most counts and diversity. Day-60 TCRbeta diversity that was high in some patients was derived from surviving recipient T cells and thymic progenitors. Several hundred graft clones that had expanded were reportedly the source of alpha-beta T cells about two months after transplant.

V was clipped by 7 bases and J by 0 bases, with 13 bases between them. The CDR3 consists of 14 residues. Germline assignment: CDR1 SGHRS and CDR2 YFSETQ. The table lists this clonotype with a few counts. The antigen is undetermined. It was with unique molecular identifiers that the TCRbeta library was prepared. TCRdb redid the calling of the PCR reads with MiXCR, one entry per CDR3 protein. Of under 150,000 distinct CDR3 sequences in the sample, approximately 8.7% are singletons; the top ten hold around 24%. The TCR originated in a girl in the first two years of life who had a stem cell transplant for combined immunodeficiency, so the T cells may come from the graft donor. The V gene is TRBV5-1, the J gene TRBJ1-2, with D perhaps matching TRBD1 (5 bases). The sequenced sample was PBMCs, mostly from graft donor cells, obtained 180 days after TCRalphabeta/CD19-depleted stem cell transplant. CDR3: CASGADIPNYGYTF. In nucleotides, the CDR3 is TGCGCCAGCGGGGCTGACATTCCTAACTATGGCTACACCTTC.